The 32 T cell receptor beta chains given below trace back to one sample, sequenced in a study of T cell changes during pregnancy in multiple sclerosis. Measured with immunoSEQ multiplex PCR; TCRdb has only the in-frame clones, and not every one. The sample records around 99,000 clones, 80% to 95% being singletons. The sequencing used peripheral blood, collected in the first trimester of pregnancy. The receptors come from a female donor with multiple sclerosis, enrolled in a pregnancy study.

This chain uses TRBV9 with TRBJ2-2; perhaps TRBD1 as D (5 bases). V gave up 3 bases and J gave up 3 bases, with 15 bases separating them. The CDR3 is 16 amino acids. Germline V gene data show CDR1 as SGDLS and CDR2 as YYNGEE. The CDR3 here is CASSAGIQGYTGELFF. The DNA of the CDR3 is TGTGCCAGCAGCGCCGGAATTCAGGGTTACACCGGGGAGCTGTTTTTT. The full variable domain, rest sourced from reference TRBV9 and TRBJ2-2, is DSGVTQTPKHLITATGQRVTLRCSPRSGDLSVYWYQQSLDQGLQFLIQYYNGEERAKGNILERFSAQQFPDLHSELNLSSLELGDSALYFCASSAGIQGYTGELFFGEGSRLTVL.

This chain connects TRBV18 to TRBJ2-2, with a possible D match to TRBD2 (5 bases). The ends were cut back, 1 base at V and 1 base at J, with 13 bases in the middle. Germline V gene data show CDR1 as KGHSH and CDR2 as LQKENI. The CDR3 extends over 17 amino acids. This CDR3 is CASSPLYQRRNTGELFF. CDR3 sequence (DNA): TGTGCCAGCTCACCACTGTACCAGCGGAGGAACACCGGGGAGCTGTTTTTT.

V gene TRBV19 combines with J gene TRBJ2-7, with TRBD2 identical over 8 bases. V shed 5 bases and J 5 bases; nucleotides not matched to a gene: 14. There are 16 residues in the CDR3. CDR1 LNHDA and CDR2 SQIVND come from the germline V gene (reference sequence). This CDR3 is CASSDPRDRRGDEQYF. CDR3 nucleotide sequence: TGTGCCAGTAGTGACCCTAGAGACAGGCGGGGGGACGAGCAGTACTTC.

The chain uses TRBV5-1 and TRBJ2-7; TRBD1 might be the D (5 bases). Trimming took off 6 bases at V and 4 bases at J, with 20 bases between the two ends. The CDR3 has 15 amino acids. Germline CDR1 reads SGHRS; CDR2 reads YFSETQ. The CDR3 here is CASTFGHRTSYEQYF. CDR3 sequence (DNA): TGCGCCAGCACCTTTGGACATAGAACCTCTTACGAGCAGTACTTC.

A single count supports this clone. The chain's CDR3 is CASTMVRGGQPQHF. CDR3 in DNA: TGTGCCAGCACTATGGTGAGAGGGGGCCAGCCCCAGCATTTT. The V gene is TRBV27, the J gene TRBJ1-5, with 7 bases identical to TRBD1. The germline V gene encodes CDR1 MNHEY and CDR2 SMNVEV (reference sequence). J lost 7 bases, V lost 7 bases, and 10 bases had no gene match. CDR3 size: 14 residues.

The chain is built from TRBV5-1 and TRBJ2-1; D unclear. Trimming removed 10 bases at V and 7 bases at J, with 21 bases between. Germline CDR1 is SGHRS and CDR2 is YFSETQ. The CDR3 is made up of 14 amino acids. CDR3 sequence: CASRSSASGNEQFF. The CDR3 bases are TGCGCCTCCCGTTCCAGCGCCTCTGGAAATGAGCAGTTCTTC.

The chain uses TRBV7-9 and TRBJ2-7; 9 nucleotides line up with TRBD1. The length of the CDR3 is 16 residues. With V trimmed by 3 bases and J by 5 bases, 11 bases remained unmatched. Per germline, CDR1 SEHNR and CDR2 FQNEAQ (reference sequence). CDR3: CASSLLGTGTHHEQYF. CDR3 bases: TGTGCCAGCAGCTTGCTCGGGACAGGGACCCACCACGAGCAGTACTTC. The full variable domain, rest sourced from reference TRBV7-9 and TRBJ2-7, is DTGVSQNPRHKITKRGQNVTFRCDPISEHNRLYWYRQTLGQGPEFLTYFQNEAQLEKSRLLSDRFSAERPKGSFSTLEIQRTEQGDSAMYLCASSLLGTGTHHEQYFGPGTRLTVT.

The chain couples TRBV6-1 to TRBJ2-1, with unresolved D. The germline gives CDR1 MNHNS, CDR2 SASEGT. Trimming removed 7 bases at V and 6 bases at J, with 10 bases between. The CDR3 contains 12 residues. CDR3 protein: CASISPSNEQFF. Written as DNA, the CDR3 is TGTGCCAGCATATCCCCCAGCAATGAGCAGTTCTTC.

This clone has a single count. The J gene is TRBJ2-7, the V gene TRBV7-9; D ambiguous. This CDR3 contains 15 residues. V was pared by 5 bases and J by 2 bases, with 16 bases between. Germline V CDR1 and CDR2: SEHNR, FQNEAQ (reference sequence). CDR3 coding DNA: TGTGCCAGCAGCGCCGACACAACGTACGCCTACGAGCAGTACTTC. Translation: CASSADTTYAYEQYF.

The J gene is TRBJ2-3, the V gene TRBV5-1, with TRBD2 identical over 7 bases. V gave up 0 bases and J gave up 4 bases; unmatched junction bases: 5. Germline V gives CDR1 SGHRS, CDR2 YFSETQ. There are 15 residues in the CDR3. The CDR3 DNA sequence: TGCGCCAGCAGCTTGGGCGGGGGACCCCCAGATACGCAGTATTTT. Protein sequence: CASSLGGGPPDTQYF.

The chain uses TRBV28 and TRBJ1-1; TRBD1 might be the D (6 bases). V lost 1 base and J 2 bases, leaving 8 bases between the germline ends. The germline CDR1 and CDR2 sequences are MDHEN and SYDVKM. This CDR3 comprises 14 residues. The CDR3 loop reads CASSLSQGNTEAFF. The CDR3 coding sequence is TGTGCCAGCAGTTTATCACAGGGTAACACTGAAGCTTTCTTT.

CDR3 loop: CASSPDSSGNTIYF. The CDR3 DNA reads as TGTGCCAGCAGTCCCGACAGCTCTGGAAACACCATATATTTT. The rearrangement joins TRBV28 to TRBJ1-3; D is possibly TRBD1 (5 bases). Trimming took off 5 bases at V and 0 bases at J, with 8 bases between the two ends. CDR3 length: 14 amino acids. Germline CDR1 and CDR2: MDHEN and SYDVKM.

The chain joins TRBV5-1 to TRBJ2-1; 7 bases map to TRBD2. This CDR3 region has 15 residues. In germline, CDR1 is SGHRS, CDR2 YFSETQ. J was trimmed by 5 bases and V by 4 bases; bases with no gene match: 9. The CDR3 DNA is TGCGCCAGCAGCCTGCCGCTAGCGGCAAACAATGAGCAGTTCTTC. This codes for CASSLPLAANNEQFF. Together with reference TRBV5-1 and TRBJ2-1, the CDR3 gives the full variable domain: KAGVTQTPRYLIKTRGQQVTLSCSPISGHRSVSWYQQTPGQGLQFLFEYFSETQRNKGNFPGRFSGRQFSNSRSEMNVSTLELGDSALYLCASSLPLAANNEQFFGPGTRLTVL.

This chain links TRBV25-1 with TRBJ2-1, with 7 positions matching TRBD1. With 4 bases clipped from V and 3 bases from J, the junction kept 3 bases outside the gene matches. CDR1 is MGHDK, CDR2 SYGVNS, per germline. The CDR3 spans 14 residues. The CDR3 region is CASSGQGVYNEQFF. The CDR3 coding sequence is TGTGCCAGCAGTGGACAGGGCGTCTACAATGAGCAGTTCTTC.

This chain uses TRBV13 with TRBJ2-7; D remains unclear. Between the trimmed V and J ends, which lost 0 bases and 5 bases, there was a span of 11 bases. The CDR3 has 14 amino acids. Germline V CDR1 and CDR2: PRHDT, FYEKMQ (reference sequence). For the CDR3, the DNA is TGTGCCAGCAGCTTAGGCCGGGTAGCAAACGAGCAGTACTTC. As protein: CASSLGRVANEQYF.

This chain's CDR3 is CASSLQETQYF. The CDR3 coding sequence is TGTGCCAGCAGTCTTCAAGAGACCCAGTACTTC. The rearrangement uses TRBV2 and TRBJ2-5; D is uncertain. The CDR3 extends over 11 amino acids. V lost 5 bases and J lost 2, with 3 bases in between. Germline assignment: CDR1 SNHLY and CDR2 FYNNEI.

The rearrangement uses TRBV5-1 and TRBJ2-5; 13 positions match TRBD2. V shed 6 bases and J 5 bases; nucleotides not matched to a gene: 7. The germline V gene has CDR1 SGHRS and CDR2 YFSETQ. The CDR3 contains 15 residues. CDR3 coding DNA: TGCGCCAGCACACTAGCGGGAGGGCCATGGGAGACCCAGTACTTC. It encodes CASTLAGGPWETQYF.

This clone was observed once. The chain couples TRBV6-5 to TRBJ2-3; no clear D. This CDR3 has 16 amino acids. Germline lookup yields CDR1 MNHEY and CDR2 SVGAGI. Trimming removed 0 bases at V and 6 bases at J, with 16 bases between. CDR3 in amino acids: CASSYSIGAGLDTQYF. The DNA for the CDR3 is TGTGCCAGCAGTTACTCGATTGGTGCAGGTCTGGATACGCAGTATTTT.

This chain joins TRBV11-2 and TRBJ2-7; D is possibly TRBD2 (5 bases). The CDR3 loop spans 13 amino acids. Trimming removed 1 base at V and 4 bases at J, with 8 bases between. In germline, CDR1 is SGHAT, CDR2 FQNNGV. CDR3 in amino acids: CASSLGKRYEQYF. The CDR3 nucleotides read TGTGCCAGCAGCTTAGGAAAGCGGTACGAGCAGTACTTC.

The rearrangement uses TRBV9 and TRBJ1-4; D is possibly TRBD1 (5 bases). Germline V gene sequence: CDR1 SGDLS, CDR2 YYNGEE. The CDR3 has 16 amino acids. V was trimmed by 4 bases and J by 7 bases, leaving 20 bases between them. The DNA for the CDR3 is TGTGCCAGCAGCCCTTCCACGGTGGGGCTGGGTGAAAAACTGTTTTTT. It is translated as CASSPSTVGLGEKLFF.

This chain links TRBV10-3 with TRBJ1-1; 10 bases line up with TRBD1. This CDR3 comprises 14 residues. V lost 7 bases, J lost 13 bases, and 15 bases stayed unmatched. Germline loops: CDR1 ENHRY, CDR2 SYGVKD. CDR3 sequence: CAINTPGQGNVGFF. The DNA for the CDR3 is TGTGCCATCAACACCCCGGGACAGGGGAACGTTGGTTTCTTT.

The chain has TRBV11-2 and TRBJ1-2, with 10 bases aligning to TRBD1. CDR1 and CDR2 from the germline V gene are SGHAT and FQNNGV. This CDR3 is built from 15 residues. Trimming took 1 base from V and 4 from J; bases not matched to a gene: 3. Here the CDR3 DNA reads TGTGCCAGCAGCTTAGGGGACAGGGGAGGCTATGGCTACACCTTC. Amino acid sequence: CASSLGDRGGYGYTF.

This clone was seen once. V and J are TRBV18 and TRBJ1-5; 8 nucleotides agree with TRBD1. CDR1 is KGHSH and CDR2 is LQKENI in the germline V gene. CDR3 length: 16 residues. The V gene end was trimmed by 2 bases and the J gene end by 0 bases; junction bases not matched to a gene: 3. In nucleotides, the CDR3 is TGTGCCAGCTCACCAACAGGGGGGAGTAGCAATCAGCCCCAGCATTTT. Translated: CASSPTGGSSNQPQHF.

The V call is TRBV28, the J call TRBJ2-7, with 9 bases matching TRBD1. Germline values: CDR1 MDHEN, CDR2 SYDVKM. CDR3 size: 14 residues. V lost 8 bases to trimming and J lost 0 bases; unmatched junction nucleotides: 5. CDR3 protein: CASRRQGGSYEQYF. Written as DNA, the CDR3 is TGTGCCAGCCGGCGACAGGGGGGCTCCTACGAGCAGTACTTC.

The CDR3 DNA reads as TGTGCCAGCAGTCGGACAGGGGAAAAGAACTATGGCTACACCTTC. Encoded protein: CASSRTGEKNYGYTF. The chain couples TRBV7-9 to TRBJ1-2, with TRBD1 matching over 9 bases. Trimming removed 6 bases from V and 2 bases from J; junction bases left unmatched: 7. The CDR3 loop spans 15 amino acids. Germline CDR1 and CDR2: SEHNR and FQNEAQ (reference sequence). Supplemented by reference TRBV7-9 and TRBJ1-2, the full variable domain reads DTGVSQNPRHKITKRGQNVTFRCDPISEHNRLYWYRQTLGQGPEFLTYFQNEAQLEKSRLLSDRFSAERPKGSFSTLEIQRTEQGDSAMYLCASSRTGEKNYGYTFGSGTRLTVV.

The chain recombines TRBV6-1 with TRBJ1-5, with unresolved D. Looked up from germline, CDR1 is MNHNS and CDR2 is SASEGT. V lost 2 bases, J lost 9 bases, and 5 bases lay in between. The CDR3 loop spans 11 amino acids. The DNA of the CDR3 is TGTGCCAGCAGTGAACGGTTGCCCCAGCATTTT. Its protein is CASSERLPQHF.

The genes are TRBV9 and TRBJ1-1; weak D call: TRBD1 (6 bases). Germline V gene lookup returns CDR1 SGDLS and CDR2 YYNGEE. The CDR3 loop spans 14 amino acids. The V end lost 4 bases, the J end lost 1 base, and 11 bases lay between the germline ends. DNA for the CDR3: TGTGCCAGCAGCTTGATACAGGGGAACACTGAAGCTTTCTTT. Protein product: CASSLIQGNTEAFF.

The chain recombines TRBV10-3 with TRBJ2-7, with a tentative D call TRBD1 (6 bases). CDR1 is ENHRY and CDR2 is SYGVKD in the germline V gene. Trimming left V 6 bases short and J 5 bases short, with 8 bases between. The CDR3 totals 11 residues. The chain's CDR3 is CAISHRDEQYF. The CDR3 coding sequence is TGTGCCATCAGCCACAGGGACGAGCAGTACTTC.

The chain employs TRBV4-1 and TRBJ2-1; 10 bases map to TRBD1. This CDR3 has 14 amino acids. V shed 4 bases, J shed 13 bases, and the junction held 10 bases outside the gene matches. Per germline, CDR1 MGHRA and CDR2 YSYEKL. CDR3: CASSRLRDRGDQFF. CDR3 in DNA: TGCGCCAGCAGCCGCCTCCGGGACAGGGGTGACCAGTTCTTC.

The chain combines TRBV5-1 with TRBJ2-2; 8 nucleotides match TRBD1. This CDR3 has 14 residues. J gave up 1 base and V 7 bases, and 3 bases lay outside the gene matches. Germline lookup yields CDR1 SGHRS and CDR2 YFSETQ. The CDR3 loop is CASSTGENTGELFF. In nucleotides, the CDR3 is TGCGCCAGCTCGACAGGGGAGAACACCGGGGAGCTGTTTTTT.

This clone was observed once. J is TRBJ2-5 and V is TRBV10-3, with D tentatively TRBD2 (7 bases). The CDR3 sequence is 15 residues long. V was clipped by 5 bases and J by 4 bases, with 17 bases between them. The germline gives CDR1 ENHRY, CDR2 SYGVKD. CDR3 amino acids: CAISYDLGGGETQYF. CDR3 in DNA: TGTGCCATCAGTTACGACCTAGGGGGGGGAGAGACCCAGTACTTC.

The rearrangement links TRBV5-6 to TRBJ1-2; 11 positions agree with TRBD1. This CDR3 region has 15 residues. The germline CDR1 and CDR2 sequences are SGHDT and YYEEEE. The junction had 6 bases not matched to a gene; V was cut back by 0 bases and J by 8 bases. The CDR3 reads CASSLEGQGVGGYTF. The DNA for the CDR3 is TGTGCCAGCAGCTTGGAGGGACAGGGGGTTGGAGGCTACACCTTC.